This TCR beta chain was captured in a study of T-cell reconstitution after alpha-beta-depleted transplantation in children. This clonotype came up a few times. Preparation of the TCRbeta library was carried out with unique molecular identifiers. Via MiXCR, TCRdb re-called the PCR reads, giving one row per CDR3 protein. The sample shows approximately 340,000 distinct CDR3 sequences, about a tenth of them seen only once. CDR3 size: 14 residues. Germline V gives CDR1 SGHTA, CDR2 FQGNSA. V gave up 1 base and J gave up 5 bases, with 9 bases separating them. This clonotype originated in a human donor who donated a stem cell graft to a child with acute lymphoblastic leukemia. The chain joins TRBV7-2 to TRBJ2-1; D is perhaps TRBD1 (6 bases). Source: PBMCs from the stem cell graft donor, taken from the stem cell graft. In DNA, the CDR3 is TGTGCCAGCAGCTTAGTGTGGACAGACAATGAGCAGTTCTTC. Translation: CASSLVWTDNEQFF.